These T cell receptor beta chains were read from a single sample in a study of blood T cell repertoires in COVID-19. Clones were sequenced by immunoSEQ multiplex PCR, and TCRdb holds only the in-frame ones, with some missing. The sample holds about 160,000 clones; around four fifths are singletons and the top ten take roughly 3.1%. The sample comprised peripheral blood. The origin of the receptors is a man between 65 and 79 years old with acute or convalescent COVID-19. Each CDR3 is given with its conserved first and last residue.

>TRBV5-1|13|TRBJ1-3
CASSPLSGNTIYF
>TRBV21-1|15|TRBJ2-7
CASSKGRRHSYEQYF
>TRBV19|19|TRBJ2-3
CASSRPGLAGGPRTDTQYF
>TRBV5-1|16|TRBJ2-2
CASSLDGTGGTGELFF
>TRBV6-1|16|TRBJ2-1
CASSESWGNSYNEQFF
>TRBV5-1|14|TRBJ1-6
CASSLLGNNSPLHF
>TRBV28|13|TRBJ2-7
CASARTGRYEQYF
>TRBV24-1|15|TRBJ2-1
CATEGAGGPANEQFF
>TRBV28|15|TRBJ1-1
CASSSPMMGGTEAFF
>TRBV7-2|16|TRBJ2-3
CASSRLTRGGRDTQYF
>TRBV5-4|15|TRBJ2-7
CASSLGATTNYEQYF
>TRBV9|16|TRBJ2-3
CASSVRGQGNTDTQYF
>TRBV11-3|13|TRBJ1-1
CASSSQGNTEAFF
>TRBV5-6|16|TRBJ1-6
CASSDITTFGLSPLHF
>TRBV5-1|14|TRBJ2-1
CASRQNLGVGEQFF
>TRBV15|16|TRBJ2-7
CATSRGGTQGVDEQYF
>TRBV5-1|18|TRBJ2-7
CASSPRLAGGQVFYEQYF
>TRBV6-5|12|TRBJ2-2
CASATNTGELFF
>TRBV5-6|14|TRBJ2-7
CASSFQGRIAEQYF
>TRBV7-2|15|TRBJ1-2
CASSPGQGPVYGYTF
>TRBV5-6|15|TRBJ2-1
CASSLPPPSYNEQFF
>TRBV27|14|TRBJ1-2
CASSAGPGGYGYTF
>TRBV7-2|15|TRBJ2-1
CASSPRERDYNEQFF
>TRBV19|14|TRBJ2-7
CASRSGLADYEQYF
>TRBV5-5|14|TRBJ1-6
CASSRRQGTSPLHF
>TRBV11-2|15|TRBJ1-4
CASSLASGNNEKLFF
>TRBV27|16|TRBJ2-1
CASSFLIAGGPDEQFF
>TRBV19|13|TRBJ1-2
CASSVGSGNGYTF
>TRBV7-7|19|TRBJ2-5
CASSLALTDSLSPGETQYF
>TRBV27|15|TRBJ1-5
CASKPLGQLDQPQHF
>TRBV7-9|14|TRBJ1-5
CASSLAGANQPQHF
>TRBV27|16|TRBJ2-6
CASQPGTAPGANVLTF
>TRBV10-3|13|TRBJ1-1
CAAKGQTNTEAFF
>TRBV27|14|TRBJ2-1
CASRAGPRDNEQFF
>TRBV6-5|15|TRBJ1-1
CASRSQGLMNTEAFF
>TRBV19|13|TRBJ1-6
CASRLTGYSPLHF
>TRBV12-3/TRBV12-4|12|TRBJ2-1
CASRNRGPEQFF
>TRBV19|14|TRBJ1-1
CAIDTGTPNTEAFF
>TRBV4-1|17|TRBJ2-5
CASSPRTSGGALETQYF
>TRBV7-2|17|TRBJ2-5
CASSSGLLADLQETQYF
>TRBV6-2/TRBV6-3|19|TRBJ2-1
CASSKGLAGGPSSYNEQFF
>TRBV24-1|17|TRBJ2-5
CATSDFGLAAGQETQYF
>TRBV19|12|TRBJ2-7
CASSIGSYEQYF
>TRBV14|17|TRBJ2-3
CASSQDPVARGTDTQYF
>TRBV10-1|13|TRBJ2-3
CASREQDTDTQYF
>TRBV19|14|TRBJ2-7
CASSLGGSWYEQYF
>TRBV6-2/TRBV6-3|16|TRBJ2-3
CASTPRSAGGPDTQYF
>TRBV14|12|TRBJ1-1
CASSQNTGSTFF
>TRBV11-2|17|TRBJ2-1
CASSSRALDRGYNEQFF
>TRBV18|16|TRBJ1-1
CASSPRQGRGKTEAFF
>TRBV28|14|TRBJ1-6
CASSPIGYNSPLHF
>TRBV11-3|15|TRBJ2-1
CASSRLESLYNEQFF
>TRBV27|14|TRBJ2-1
CASSLAGVYNEQFF
>TRBV13|15|TRBJ1-3
CASSAGTLQGNTIYF
>TRBV3-1/TRBV3-2|14|TRBJ1-5
CASSQDTVNQPQHF
>TRBV2|13|TRBJ2-1
CASSEALHGEQFF
>TRBV11-2|12|TRBJ2-1
CASSPNYNEQFF